This TCR beta chain was captured in a study of CD8+CD57+ T cells in acquired aplastic anemia. Before being chosen for sequencing, patients had shown CD8+CD57+ cell expansion by flow cytometry. Concerning this clonotype itself: Because it lacks the conserved phenylalanine or tryptophan at the end, this CDR3 is likely a read error. The DNA is omitted, as the CDR3 cannot be located on it reliably, and the CDR3 follows TCRdb's listing.

Genomic DNA constituted the template upon which TCR beta VDJ and CDR3 profiling was performed. TCRdb analysed the reads with MiXCR anew, one entry per CDR3 protein. The sample shows about 240,000 distinct CDR3 sequences, approximately 45% of them seen only once. The CDR3 spans 15 amino acids, including both terminal residues. In germline, CDR1 is WSHSY, CDR2 SAAADI. The sample taken for sequencing was sorted CD4+, CD8+, or CD8+CD57+ T cells (not recorded which) from PBMCs. This chain uses TRBV10-2 with TRBJ2-3; TRBD2 is the table's D call, not checked against the DNA. This TCR derives from a human donor with aplastic anemia. CDR3 protein: CASSGTSGSTDTQMS.